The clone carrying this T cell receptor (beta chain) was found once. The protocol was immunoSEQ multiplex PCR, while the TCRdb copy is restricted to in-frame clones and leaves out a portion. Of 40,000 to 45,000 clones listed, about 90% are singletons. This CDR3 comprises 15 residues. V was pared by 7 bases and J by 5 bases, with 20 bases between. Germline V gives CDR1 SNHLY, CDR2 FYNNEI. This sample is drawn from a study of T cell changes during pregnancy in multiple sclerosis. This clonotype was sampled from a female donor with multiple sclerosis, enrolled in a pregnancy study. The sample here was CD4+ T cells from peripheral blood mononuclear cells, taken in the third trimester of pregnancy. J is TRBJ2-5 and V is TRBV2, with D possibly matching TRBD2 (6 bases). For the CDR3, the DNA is TGTGCCAGCACCCAAGGAGGAGGGGCGGGGGAGACCCAGTACTTC. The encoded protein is CASTQGGGAGETQYF.